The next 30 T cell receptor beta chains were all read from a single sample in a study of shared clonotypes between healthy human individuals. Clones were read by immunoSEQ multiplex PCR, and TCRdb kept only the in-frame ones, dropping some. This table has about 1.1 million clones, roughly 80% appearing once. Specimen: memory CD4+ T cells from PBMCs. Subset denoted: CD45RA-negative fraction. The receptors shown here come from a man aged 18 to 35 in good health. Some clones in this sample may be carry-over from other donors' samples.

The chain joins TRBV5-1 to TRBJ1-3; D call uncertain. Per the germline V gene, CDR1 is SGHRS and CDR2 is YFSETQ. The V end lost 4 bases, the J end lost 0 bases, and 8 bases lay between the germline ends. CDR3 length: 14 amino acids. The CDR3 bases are TGCGCCAGCAGCGAGGCGAGCTCTGGAAACACCATATATTTT. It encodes CASSEASSGNTIYF.

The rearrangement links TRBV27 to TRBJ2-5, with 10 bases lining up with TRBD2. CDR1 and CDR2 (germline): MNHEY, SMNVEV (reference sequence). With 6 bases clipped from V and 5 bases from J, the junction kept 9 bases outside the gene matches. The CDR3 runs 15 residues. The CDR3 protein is CASRKRAGGRETQYF. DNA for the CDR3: TGTGCCAGCAGGAAGCGAGCGGGGGGGCGGGAGACCCAGTACTTC.

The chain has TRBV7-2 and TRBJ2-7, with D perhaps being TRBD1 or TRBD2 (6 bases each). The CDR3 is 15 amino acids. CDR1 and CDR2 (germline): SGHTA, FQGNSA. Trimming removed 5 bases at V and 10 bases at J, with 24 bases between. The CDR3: CASSPTRGPEAVQYF. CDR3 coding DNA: TGTGCCAGCAGCCCAACTCGGGGGCCGGAGGCAGTCCAGTACTTC.

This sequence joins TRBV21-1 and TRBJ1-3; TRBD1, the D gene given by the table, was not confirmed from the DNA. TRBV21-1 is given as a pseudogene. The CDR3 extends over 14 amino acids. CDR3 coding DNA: TGTGCCAGCACCGAGGGGGCTACTGGAAACACCATATATTTT. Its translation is CASTEGATGNTIYF.

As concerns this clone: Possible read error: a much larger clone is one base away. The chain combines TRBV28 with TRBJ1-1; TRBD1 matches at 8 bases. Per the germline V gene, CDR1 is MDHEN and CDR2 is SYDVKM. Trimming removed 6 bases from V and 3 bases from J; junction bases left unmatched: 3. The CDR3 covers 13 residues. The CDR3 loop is CASSPDRDTEAFF. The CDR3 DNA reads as TGTGCCAGCAGCCCGGACAGGGACACTGAAGCTTTCTTT.

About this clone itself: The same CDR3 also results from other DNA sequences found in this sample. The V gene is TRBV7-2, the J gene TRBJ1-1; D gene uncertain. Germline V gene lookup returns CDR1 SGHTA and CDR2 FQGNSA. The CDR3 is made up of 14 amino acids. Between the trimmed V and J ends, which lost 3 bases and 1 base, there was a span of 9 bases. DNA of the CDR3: TGTGCCAGCAGCTTGGGCGGTTGGAACACTGAAGCTTTCTTT. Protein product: CASSLGGWNTEAFF.

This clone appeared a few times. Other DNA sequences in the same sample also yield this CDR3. In nucleotides, the CDR3 is TGTGCCACCAGCAGAGATAGGAGCTCCTACAATGAGCAGTTCTTC. Its protein product is CATSRDRSSYNEQFF. The chain carries TRBV15 and TRBJ2-1; D is undetermined. Germline assignment: CDR1 LNHNV and CDR2 YYDKDF (reference sequence). The CDR3 has 15 residues. Between the trimmed V and J ends, which lost 0 bases and 0 bases, there was a span of 6 bases.

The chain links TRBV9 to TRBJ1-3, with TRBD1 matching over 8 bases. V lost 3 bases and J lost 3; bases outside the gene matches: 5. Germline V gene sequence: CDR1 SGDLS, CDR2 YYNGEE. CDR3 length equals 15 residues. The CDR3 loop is CASSGDRGFGNTIYF. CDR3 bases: TGTGCCAGCAGCGGCGACAGGGGATTTGGAAACACCATATATTTT.

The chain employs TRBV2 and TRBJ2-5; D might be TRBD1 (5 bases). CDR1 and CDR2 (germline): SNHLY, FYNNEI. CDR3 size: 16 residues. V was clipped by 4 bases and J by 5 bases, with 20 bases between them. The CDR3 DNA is TGTGCCAGCAGTGTGGGTGGCAGGGAAGGTCGGGAGACCCAGTACTTC. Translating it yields CASSVGGREGRETQYF. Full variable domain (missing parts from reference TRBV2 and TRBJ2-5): EPEVTQTPSHQVTQMGQEVILRCVPISNHLYFYWYRQILGQKVEFLVSFYNNEISEKSEIFDDQFSVERPDGSNFTLKIRSTKLEDSAMYFCASSVGGREGRETQYFGPGTRLLVL.

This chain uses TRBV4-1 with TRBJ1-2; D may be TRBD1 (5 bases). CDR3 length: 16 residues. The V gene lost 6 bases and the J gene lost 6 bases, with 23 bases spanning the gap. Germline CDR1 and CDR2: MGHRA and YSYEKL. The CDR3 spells CASSQGLIANRNGYTF. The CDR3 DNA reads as TGCGCCAGCAGTCAGGGCCTTATAGCGAATCGAAATGGCTACACCTTC.

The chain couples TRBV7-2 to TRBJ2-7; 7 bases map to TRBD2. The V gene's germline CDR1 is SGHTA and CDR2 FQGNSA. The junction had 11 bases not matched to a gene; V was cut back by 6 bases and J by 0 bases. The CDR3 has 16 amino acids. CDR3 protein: CASRLGGASASYEQYF. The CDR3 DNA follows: TGTGCCAGCAGGTTGGGAGGGGCTAGCGCCTCCTACGAGCAGTACTTC.

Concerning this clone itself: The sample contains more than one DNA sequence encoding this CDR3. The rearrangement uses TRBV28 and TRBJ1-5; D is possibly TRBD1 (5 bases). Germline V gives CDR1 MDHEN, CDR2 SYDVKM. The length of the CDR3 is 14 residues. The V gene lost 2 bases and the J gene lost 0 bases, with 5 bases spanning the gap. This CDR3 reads CASSLGGSNQPQHF. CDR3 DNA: TGTGCCAGCAGTTTAGGGGGTAGCAATCAGCCCCAGCATTTT.

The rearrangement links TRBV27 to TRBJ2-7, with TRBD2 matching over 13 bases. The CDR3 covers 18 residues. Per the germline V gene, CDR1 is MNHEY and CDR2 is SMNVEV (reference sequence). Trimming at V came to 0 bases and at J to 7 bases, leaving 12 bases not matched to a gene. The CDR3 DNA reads TGTGCCAGCAGTTTATCCCCTGGACTAGCGGGAGTAGAGGGAGAGCAGTACTTC. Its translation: CASSLSPGLAGVEGEQYF.

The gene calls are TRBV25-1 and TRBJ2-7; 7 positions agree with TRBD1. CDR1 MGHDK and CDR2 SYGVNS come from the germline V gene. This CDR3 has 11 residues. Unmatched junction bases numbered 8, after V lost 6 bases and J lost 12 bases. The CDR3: CASSKTGLLYF. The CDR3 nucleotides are TGTGCCAGCAGCAAGACAGGGTTATTGTACTTC.

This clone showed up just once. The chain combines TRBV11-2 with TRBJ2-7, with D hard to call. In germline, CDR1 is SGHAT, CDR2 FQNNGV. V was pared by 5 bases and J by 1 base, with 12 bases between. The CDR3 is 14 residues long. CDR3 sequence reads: CASSQRRNSYEQYF. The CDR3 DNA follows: TGTGCCAGCAGCCAACGTAGGAATTCCTACGAGCAGTACTTC.

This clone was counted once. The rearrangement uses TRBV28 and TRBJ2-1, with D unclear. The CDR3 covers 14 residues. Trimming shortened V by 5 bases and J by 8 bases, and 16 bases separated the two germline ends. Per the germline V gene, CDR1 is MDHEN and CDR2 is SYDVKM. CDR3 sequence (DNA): TGTGCCAGCAGTCGAACCCCCCATGGTCATGAGCAGTTCTTC. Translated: CASSRTPHGHEQFF.

As DNA, the CDR3 is TGCGCCAGCAGCCAAGGCCGCCGGTGGGACACTGAAGCTTTCTTT. Amino acids: CASSQGRRWDTEAFF. The genes are TRBV4-3 and TRBJ1-1, with D hard to call. Between the trimmed V and J ends, which lost 1 base and 3 bases, there was a span of 12 bases. This CDR3 is 15 amino acids long. Germline values: CDR1 LGHNA, CDR2 YSLEER.

DNA for the CDR3: TGTGCCAGCAGTGCATACACTACTGGGGCCAACGTCCTGACTTTC. Amino acids: CASSAYTTGANVLTF. V is TRBV27 and J is TRBJ2-6, with D unresolved. The length of the CDR3 is 15 residues. V was shortened by 5 bases and J by 2 bases, with 10 bases between the two germline ends. CDR1 and CDR2 (germline): MNHEY, SMNVEV (reference sequence).

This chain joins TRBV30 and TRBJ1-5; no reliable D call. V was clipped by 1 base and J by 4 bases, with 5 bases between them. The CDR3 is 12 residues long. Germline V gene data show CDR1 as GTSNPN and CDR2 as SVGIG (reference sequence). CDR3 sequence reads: CAWSGVNQPQHF. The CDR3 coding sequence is TGTGCCTGGAGTGGAGTAAATCAGCCCCAGCATTTT.

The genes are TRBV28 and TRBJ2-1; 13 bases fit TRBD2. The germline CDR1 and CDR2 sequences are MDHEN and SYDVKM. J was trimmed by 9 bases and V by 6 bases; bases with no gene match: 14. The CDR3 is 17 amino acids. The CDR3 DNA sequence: TGTGCCAGCAGCCCCATACTAGCGGGAGGGATGCATGGTGAGCAGTTCTTC. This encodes CASSPILAGGMHGEQFF. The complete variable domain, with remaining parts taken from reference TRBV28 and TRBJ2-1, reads DVKVTQSSRYLVKRTGEKVFLECVQDMDHENMFWYRQDPGLGLRLIYFSYDVKMKEKGDIPEGYSVSREKKERFSLILESASTNQTSMYLCASSPILAGGMHGEQFFGPGTRLTVL.

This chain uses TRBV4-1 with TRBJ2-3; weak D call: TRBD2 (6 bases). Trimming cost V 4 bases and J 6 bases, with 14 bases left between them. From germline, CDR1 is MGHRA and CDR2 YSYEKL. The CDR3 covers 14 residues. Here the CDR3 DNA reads TGCGCCAGCAGCCCCCATCGGGGGTGGGATACGCAGTATTTT. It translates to CASSPHRGWDTQYF.

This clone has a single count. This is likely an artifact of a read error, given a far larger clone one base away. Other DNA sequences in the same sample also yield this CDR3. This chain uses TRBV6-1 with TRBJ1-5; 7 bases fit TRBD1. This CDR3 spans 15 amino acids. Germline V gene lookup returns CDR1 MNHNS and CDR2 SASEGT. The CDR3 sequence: CASSGQTGHSQPQHF. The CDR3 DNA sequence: TGTGCCAGCAGTGGGCAGACAGGGCATAGTCAGCCCCAGCATTTC.

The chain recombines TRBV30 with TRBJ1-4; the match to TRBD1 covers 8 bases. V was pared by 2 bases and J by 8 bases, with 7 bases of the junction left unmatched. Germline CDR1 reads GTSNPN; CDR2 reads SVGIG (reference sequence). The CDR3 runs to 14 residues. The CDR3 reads CAWSPGQGGEKLFF. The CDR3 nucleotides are TGTGCCTGGAGTCCAGGACAGGGTGGCGAAAAACTGTTTTTT.

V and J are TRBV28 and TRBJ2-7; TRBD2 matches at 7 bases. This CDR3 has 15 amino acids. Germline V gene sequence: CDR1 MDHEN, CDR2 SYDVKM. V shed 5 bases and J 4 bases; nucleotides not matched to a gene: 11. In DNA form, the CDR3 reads TGTGCCAGCAGTGCATATTCTAGCGGTAGGTACGAGCAGTACTTC. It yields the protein CASSAYSSGRYEQYF.

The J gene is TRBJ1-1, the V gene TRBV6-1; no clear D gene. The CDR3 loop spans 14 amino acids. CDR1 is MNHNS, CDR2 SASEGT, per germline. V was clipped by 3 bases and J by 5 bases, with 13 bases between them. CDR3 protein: CASSERQLLTEAFF. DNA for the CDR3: TGTGCCAGCAGTGAGCGGCAACTTCTGACTGAAGCTTTCTTT.

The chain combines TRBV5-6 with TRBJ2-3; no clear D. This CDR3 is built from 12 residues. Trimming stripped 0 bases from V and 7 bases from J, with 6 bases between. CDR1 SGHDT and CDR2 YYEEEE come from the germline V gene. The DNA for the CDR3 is TGTGCCAGCAGCTTGGGGGATAATACGCAGTATTTT. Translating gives CASSLGDNTQYF.

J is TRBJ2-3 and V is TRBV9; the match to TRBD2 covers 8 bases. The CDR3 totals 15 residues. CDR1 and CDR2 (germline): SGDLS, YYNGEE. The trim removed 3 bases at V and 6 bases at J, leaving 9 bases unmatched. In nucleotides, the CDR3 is TGTGCCAGCAGCGGGCTTCAGCGGGAGCGGGATACGCAGTATTTT. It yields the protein CASSGLQRERDTQYF.

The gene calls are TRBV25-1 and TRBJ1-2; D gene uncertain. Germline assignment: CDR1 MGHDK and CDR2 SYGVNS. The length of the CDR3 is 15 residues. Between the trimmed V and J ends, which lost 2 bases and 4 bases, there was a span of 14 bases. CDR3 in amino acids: CASSEGPGRAYGYTF. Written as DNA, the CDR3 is TGTGCCAGCAGTGAAGGCCCAGGAAGGGCCTATGGCTACACCTTC.

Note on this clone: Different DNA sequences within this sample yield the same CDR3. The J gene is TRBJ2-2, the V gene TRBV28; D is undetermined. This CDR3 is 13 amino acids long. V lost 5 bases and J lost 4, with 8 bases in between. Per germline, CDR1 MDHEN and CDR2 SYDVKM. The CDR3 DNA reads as TGTGCCAGCAGTCCCCCGGGCACCGGGGAGCTGTTTTTT. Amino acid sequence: CASSPPGTGELFF. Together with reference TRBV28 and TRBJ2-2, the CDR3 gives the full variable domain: DVKVTQSSRYLVKRTGEKVFLECVQDMDHENMFWYRQDPGLGLRLIYFSYDVKMKEKGDIPEGYSVSREKKERFSLILESASTNQTSMYLCASSPPGTGELFFGEGSRLTVL.

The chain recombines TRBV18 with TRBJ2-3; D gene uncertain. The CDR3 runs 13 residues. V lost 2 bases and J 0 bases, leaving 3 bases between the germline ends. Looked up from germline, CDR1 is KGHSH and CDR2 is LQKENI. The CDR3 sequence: CASSPFSTDTQYF. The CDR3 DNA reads TGTGCCAGCTCACCATTTAGCACAGATACGCAGTATTTT.